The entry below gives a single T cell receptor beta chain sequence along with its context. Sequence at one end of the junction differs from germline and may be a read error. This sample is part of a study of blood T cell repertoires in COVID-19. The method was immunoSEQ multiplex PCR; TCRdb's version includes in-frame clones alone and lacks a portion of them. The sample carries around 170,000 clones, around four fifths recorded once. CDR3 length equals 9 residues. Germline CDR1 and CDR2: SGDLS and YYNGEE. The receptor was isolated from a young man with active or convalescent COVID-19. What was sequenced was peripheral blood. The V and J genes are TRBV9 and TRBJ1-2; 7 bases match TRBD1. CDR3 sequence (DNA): TGTGCCAGCAGCGTAAACAGGGGCTTC. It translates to CASSVNRGF.